The present TCR beta chain was sequenced within a study of T cell responses to AZD1222 COVID-19 vaccine (dated by TCRdb to the early 2020s). About the investigation overall: AZD1222 recipients given second doses at about 4 weeks or at about 12 weeks were pooled, since spike-specific TCR depth and breadth were not found to differ between the two schedules. Trial participants were enrolled into age subgroups of 18-55, 56-69 and 70-plus years, which contained 148, 28 and 57 TCR-sequenced participants, respectively. A total of just over 230 trial participants underwent TCR sequencing, of whom nearly 210 had received two doses of AZD1222 and some 25 had received two doses of the MenACWY control vaccine. Overall study results and their limits: In the small 56-69-year group, the increase in depth fell short of significance, most likely because of low power. CD4 TCRs associated with the vaccine covered the entire spike protein, and the dominant responses were in regions 160-218 and 743-854. After two AZD1222 doses, spike-specific TCR breadth and depth were significantly higher than at day 0 and than in MenACWY recipients. Participants were mostly white British and included more females than males, and it was suggested by the authors that clonal diversity may have been underestimated. Because no day 14 peak-response samples were available, the repertoires could be characterized only after the peak T cell response. Epitopes outside the regions mutated in the B.1.351 and B.1.1.7 variants were reportedly recognized by nearly half of the unique spike-specific TCRs. Conclusions about previously exposed vaccinees were limited because only six AZD1222 recipients were SARS-CoV-2 seropositive at baseline.

A remark on this clone: Its antigen remains unidentified. No much larger clone is present one base from it, and per-base qualities are unavailable.

The cysteine opens and the phenylalanine closes a CDR3 of 12 amino acids. Solely the CDR3 DNA is kept, with 36 bases framed from the first base. The V end gives up 6 bases and the J end 8 bases, leaving 3 bases in the junction not matched to a gene. CDR1 is given as MNHEY and CDR2 as SMNVEV, both from the germline V gene (reference sequence). The CDR3 regions of human TCRbeta chains were analyzed by immunosequencing. From the authors' description of their analysis: Repertoire TCRs were checked for matches against a reference library of SARS-CoV-2-specific TCRs that had been generated using the MIRA antigen-specificity platform. Breadth meant the fraction of unique TCRs that were SARS-CoV-2-associated, whereas depth meant the fraction of total T cells that were SARS-CoV-2-associated. Using the MIRA data, each spike-specific TCR was assigned both to the spike region to which the TCR was reactive and to a CD4 or CD8 class. Log10-transformed breadth and depth values were compared by one-way ANOVA with Sidak's multiple comparisons tests. Not all clones reach the TCRdb copy of this immuneACCESS table, which keeps in-frame sequences only. Checked studies attribute under half of the gap to unresolved V genes and leave the rest unexplained. D and trimming were read from the DNA, whereas the V and J calls and clone size are those reported in that table. The sample records approximately 110,000 clones, approximately 86% of which are singletons. The ten largest clones take up approximately 4.7% of the sample.

In light of the paper, this sample's time point label describes: baseline before first vaccination. The vaccinee samples were drawn from two UK trials, COV001 and COV002, one of which was a single-blind randomized controlled phase 2/3 trial testing AZD1222 (ChAdOx1 nCoV-19) in healthy adults. Trial participant PBMC samples were collected at day 0 and day 28 after the second dose for TCRbeta chain sequencing. Sequencing used peripheral blood, obtained on day 0 of AZD1222 vaccination. This TCR came from an adult in good health. The rearranged chain carries TRBV27 and TRBJ1-4; TRBD1 agrees with 7 junctional bases. This receptor has the CDR3 CASRTGNEKLFF. The sequenced DNA: TGTGCCAGCAGGACAGGGAACGAAAAACTGTTTTTT.